One and the same sample provided the 20 T cell receptor beta chains below, sequenced in a study of blood T cells in healthy people across ages. Sample-barcoded 5' priming and a J-beta primer mix drove a second PCR of roughly 7 to 11 cycles. TCRdb recomputed calls from the 5' RACE reads with MiXCR, one row per CDR3 protein. Of 980,000 or so distinct CDR3 sequences in the sample, 45% to 50% are singletons; the top ten hold 13%. Sequencing was carried out using blood. The receptors were gathered from a man under 40 in good health.

The rearrangement uses TRBV3-1 and TRBJ2-3; a weak D match, TRBD2 (6 bases). In germline, CDR1 is LGHDT, CDR2 YNNKEL (reference sequence). Trimming shortened V by 0 bases and J by 2 bases, and 12 bases separated the two germline ends. This CDR3 has 16 amino acids. CDR3 amino acids: CASSQDRRGTTDTQYF. The CDR3 DNA follows: TGTGCCAGCAGCCAAGATAGACGGGGGACCACAGATACGCAGTATTTT.

This clonotype was observed a few times. This chain links TRBV7-6 with TRBJ1-4; weak D call: TRBD1 (5 bases). Germline-derived CDR1 and CDR2 are SGHVS and FNYEAQ. V gave up 4 bases and J gave up 0 bases, with 15 bases separating them. The CDR3 has 17 residues. The DNA of the CDR3 is TGTGCCAGCAGCTCCTATGTTGGGGCTACAACTAATGAAAAACTGTTTTTT. Translating gives CASSSYVGATTNEKLFF. Combining the CDR3 with reference TRBV7-6 and TRBJ1-4 gives the whole variable domain GAGVSQSPRYKVTKRGQDVALRCDPISGHVSLYWYRQALGQGPEFLTYFNYEAQQDKSGLPNDRFSAERPEGSISTLTIQRTEQRDSAMYRCASSSYVGATTNEKLFFGSGTQLSVL.

V is TRBV7-9 and J is TRBJ1-2, with TRBD1 matching 9 bases. This CDR3 has 15 amino acids. CDR1 SEHNR and CDR2 FQNEAQ come from the germline V gene (reference sequence). V dropped 5 bases and J dropped 3; count of bases not matched to a gene: 7. For the CDR3, the DNA is TGTGCCAGCAGCCCAACCGGGACAGGGCACTATGGCTACACCTTC. Its protein product is CASSPTGTGHYGYTF.

This clonotype appeared a few times. This chain links TRBV5-1 with TRBJ2-1; 15 bases are a match to TRBD2. Germline CDR1 is SGHRS and CDR2 is YFSETQ. Trimming took 0 bases from V and 5 from J; bases not matched to a gene: 3. The CDR3 length is 17 residues. The CDR3 region has the DNA TGCGCCAGCAGCTTGGCCGGGACTAGCGGGGGGAACAATGAGCAGTTCTTC. It yields the protein CASSLAGTSGGNNEQFF.

Only one count was recorded for this clonotype. The gene calls are TRBV12-3 or TRBV12-4 and TRBJ1-6, with D unresolved. The CDR3 has 12 amino acids. The germline V and J ends were trimmed by 8 bases and 4 bases, with 6 bases remaining between them. CDR3 in amino acids: CASAPYNSPLHF. The CDR3 nucleotides are TGTGCCAGCGCCCCGTATAATTCACCCCTCCACTTT.

This sequence joins TRBV20-1 and TRBJ2-2; TRBD1 aligns across 9 bases. The CDR3 consists of 14 residues. CDR1 is DFQATT, CDR2 SNEGSKA, per germline (reference sequence). Trimming at V came to 6 bases and at J to 3 bases, leaving 5 bases not matched to a gene. The CDR3 spells CSADRGVDTGELFF. The DNA of the CDR3 is TGCAGTGCCGACAGGGGGGTCGACACCGGGGAGCTGTTTTTT.

This clonotype was found many times. This chain uses TRBV6-4 with TRBJ2-2; 10 nucleotides align to TRBD2. This CDR3 has 14 residues. Germline V gene sequence: CDR1 MRHNA, CDR2 SNTAGT. With V trimmed by 6 bases and J by 5 bases, 3 bases remained unmatched. The CDR3 loop reads CASRLAGRTGELFF. DNA for the CDR3: TGTGCCAGCAGACTAGCGGGGAGGACCGGGGAGCTGTTTTTT.

V usage is TRBV4-1 and J usage is TRBJ2-7; D is unclear. Trimming removed 0 bases at V and 3 bases at J, with 9 bases between. Germline V lookup: CDR1 MGHRA, CDR2 YSYEKL. The CDR3 runs to 14 residues. The CDR3 protein is CASSQDRQYYEQYF. CDR3 DNA: TGCGCCAGCAGCCAAGATAGGCAATACTACGAGCAGTACTTC.

In its sample, this clonotype was seen many times. The chain has TRBV28 and TRBJ2-1, with D possibly being TRBD2 (6 bases). Germline V CDR1 and CDR2: MDHEN, SYDVKM. CDR3 length: 12 amino acids. Trimming took 2 bases from V and 9 from J, leaving 8 bases between them. The CDR3 region has the DNA TGTGCCAGCAGTTTACCCGGGGGTGAGCAGTTCTTC. It yields the protein CASSLPGGEQFF.

The chain is built from TRBV15 and TRBJ1-4; D remains ambiguous. Germline V gene sequence: CDR1 LNHNV, CDR2 YYDKDF (reference sequence). This CDR3 has 15 residues. Trimming stripped 5 bases from V and 4 bases from J, with 14 bases between. The DNA of the CDR3 is TGTGCCACCAGCCCCGTCGCAGCCGATAATGAAAAACTGTTTTTT. Translation gives CATSPVAADNEKLFF.

Worth noting for this clonotype: At one of its ends the junction is not consistent with the germline gene, which may arise from a read error. This chain's CDR3 is CANSSVYEQYF. CDR3 coding DNA: TGTGCCAACAGCTCGGTCTACGAGCAGTACTTC. This chain connects TRBV7-8 to TRBJ2-4; D uncertain. The J call may be mistaken, given a closer DNA end match to TRBJ2-7. Germline V CDR1 and CDR2: SGHVS, FQNEAQ. The CDR3 length is 11 residues.

Remarks on this clonotype: An end of the junction differs from the germline gene, which may be a read error. The CDR3 sequence: CASSLEGTPYERYF. The CDR3 region has the DNA TGCGCCAGCAGCTTGGAAGGGACACCCTACGAGCGGTACTTC. The rearrangement links TRBV5-1 to TRBJ2-7; TRBD1 is a possible D gene (6 bases). The CDR3 has 14 amino acids. The germline V gene has CDR1 SGHRS and CDR2 YFSETQ.

This clonotype was found a few times. The genes are TRBV29-1 and TRBJ2-3; no firm D call. Per the germline V gene, CDR1 is SQVTM and CDR2 is ANQGSEA. V was cut by 0 bases and J by 0 bases, with 16 bases left in between. The CDR3 spans 17 residues. CDR3 coding DNA: TGCAGCGTTGAAGAGGAGCACCGAGAGACTAGCACAGATACGCAGTATTTT. Residues: CSVEEEHRETSTDTQYF.

This clonotype was seen only a few times. Because the CDR3's place on the DNA is in doubt, the DNA is left out and the CDR3 is given as listed by TCRdb. The rearrangement joins TRBV27 to TRBJ2-5. Ends included, the CDR3 has 13 residues. CDR1 MNHEY and CDR2 SMNVEV come from the germline V gene (reference sequence). CDR3: CASSPYFGETQYF.

This chain connects TRBV5-1 to TRBJ2-3; D perhaps matches TRBD2 (5 bases). This CDR3 has 16 amino acids. The V end was cut by 2 bases, the J end by 0 bases, with 13 bases between. Germline CDR1 and CDR2: SGHRS and YFSETQ. CDR3 residues: CASSLPNSVSTDTQYF. CDR3 coding DNA: TGCGCCAGCAGCTTACCGAATAGCGTAAGCACAGATACGCAGTATTTT. Based on the CDR3 plus reference TRBV5-1 and TRBJ2-3, the full variable domain is KAGVTQTPRYLIKTRGQQVTLSCSPISGHRSVSWYQQTPGQGLQFLFEYFSETQRNKGNFPGRFSGRQFSNSRSEMNVSTLELGDSALYLCASSLPNSVSTDTQYFGPGTRLTVL.

A few counts support this clonotype. This chain uses TRBV12-3 or TRBV12-4 with TRBJ2-5, with 10 bases lining up with TRBD1. The CDR3 is made up of 17 amino acids. With V trimmed by 6 bases and J by 1 base, 11 bases remained unmatched. The CDR3 sequence: CASRSKGQGYPQETQYF. CDR3 nucleotides: TGTGCCAGCAGATCTAAGGGACAGGGGTACCCCCAAGAGACCCAGTACTTC.

A word on this clonotype: A junction boundary mismatches the germline segment, possibly from a read error. The chain has TRBV3-1 and TRBJ1-6; a possible D gene is TRBD1 (5 bases). The CDR3 spans 13 residues. Per germline, CDR1 LGHDT and CDR2 YNNKEL (reference sequence). The CDR3 DNA is TGTGCCTGCAGCCATCCAGGGAATTCACCCCTCCACTTT. Translation: CACSHPGNSPLHF.

Written as DNA, the CDR3 is TGTGCCAGCAGTGACAGCGCTAACTATGGCTACACCTTC. It encodes CASSDSANYGYTF. J is TRBJ1-2 and V is TRBV7-2; TRBD1 might be the D (5 bases). CDR1 and CDR2 (germline): SGHTA, FQGNSA. With 6 bases removed from V and 0 bases from J, the gap between germline ends came to 8 bases. The CDR3 runs 13 residues.

The genes are TRBV6-2 or TRBV6-3 and TRBJ2-3, with TRBD2 matching over 11 bases. The germline gives CDR1 MNHEY, CDR2 SVGEGT. The CDR3 extends over 15 amino acids. V was clipped by 6 bases and J by 5 bases; unmatched bases: 7. The CDR3 DNA follows: TGTGCCAGCAGACTTAGCGGGGGGGCGCGAGATACGCAGTATTTT. Its translation is CASRLSGGARDTQYF.

The table lists this clonotype with a few counts. This chain links TRBV29-1 with TRBJ2-7; 8 bases match TRBD2. J gave up 3 bases and V 3 bases, and 7 bases lay outside the gene matches. The CDR3 totals 14 residues. CDR1 is SQVTM, CDR2 ANQGSEA, per germline. The CDR3 nucleotides read TGCAGCGTTGAGGGGCCAGCGGGGGACTACGAGCAGTACTTC. The encoded protein is CSVEGPAGDYEQYF.